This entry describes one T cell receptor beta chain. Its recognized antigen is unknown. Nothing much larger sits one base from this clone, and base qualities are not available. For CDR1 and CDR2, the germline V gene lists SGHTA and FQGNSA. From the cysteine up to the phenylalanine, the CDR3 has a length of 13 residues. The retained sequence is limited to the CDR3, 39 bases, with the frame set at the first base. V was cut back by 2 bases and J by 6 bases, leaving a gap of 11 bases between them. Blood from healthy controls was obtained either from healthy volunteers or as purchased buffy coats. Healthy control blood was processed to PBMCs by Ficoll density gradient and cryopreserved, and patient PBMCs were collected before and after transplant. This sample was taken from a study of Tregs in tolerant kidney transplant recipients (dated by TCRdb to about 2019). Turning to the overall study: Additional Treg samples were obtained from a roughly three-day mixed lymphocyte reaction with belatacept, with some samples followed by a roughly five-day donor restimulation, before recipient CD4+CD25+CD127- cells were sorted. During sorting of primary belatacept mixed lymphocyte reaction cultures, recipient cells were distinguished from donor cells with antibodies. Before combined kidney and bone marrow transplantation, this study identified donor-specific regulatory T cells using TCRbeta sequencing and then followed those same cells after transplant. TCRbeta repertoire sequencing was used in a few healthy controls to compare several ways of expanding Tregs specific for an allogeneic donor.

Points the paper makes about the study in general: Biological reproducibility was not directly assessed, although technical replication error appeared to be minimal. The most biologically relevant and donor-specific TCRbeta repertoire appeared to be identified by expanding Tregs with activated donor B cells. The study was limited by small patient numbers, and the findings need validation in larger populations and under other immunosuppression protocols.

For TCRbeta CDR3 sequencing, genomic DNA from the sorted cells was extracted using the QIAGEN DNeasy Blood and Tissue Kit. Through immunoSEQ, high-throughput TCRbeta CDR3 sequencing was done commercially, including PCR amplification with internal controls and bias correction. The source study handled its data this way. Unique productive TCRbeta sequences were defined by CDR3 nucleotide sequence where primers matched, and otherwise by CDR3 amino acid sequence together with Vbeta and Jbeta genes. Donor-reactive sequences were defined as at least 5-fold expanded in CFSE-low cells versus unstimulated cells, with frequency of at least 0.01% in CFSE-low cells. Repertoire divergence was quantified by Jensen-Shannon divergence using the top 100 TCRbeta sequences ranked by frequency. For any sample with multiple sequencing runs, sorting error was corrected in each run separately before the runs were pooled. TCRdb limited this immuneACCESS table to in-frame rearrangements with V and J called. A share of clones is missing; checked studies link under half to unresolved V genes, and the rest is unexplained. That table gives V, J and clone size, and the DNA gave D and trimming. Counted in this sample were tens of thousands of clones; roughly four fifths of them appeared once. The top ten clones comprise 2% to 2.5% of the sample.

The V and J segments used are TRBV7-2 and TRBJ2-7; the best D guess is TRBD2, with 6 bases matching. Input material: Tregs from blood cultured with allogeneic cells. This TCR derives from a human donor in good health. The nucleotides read TGTGCCAGCAGCTTACAGGGAGGAGGCGAGCAGTACTTC. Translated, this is CASSLQGGGEQYF.